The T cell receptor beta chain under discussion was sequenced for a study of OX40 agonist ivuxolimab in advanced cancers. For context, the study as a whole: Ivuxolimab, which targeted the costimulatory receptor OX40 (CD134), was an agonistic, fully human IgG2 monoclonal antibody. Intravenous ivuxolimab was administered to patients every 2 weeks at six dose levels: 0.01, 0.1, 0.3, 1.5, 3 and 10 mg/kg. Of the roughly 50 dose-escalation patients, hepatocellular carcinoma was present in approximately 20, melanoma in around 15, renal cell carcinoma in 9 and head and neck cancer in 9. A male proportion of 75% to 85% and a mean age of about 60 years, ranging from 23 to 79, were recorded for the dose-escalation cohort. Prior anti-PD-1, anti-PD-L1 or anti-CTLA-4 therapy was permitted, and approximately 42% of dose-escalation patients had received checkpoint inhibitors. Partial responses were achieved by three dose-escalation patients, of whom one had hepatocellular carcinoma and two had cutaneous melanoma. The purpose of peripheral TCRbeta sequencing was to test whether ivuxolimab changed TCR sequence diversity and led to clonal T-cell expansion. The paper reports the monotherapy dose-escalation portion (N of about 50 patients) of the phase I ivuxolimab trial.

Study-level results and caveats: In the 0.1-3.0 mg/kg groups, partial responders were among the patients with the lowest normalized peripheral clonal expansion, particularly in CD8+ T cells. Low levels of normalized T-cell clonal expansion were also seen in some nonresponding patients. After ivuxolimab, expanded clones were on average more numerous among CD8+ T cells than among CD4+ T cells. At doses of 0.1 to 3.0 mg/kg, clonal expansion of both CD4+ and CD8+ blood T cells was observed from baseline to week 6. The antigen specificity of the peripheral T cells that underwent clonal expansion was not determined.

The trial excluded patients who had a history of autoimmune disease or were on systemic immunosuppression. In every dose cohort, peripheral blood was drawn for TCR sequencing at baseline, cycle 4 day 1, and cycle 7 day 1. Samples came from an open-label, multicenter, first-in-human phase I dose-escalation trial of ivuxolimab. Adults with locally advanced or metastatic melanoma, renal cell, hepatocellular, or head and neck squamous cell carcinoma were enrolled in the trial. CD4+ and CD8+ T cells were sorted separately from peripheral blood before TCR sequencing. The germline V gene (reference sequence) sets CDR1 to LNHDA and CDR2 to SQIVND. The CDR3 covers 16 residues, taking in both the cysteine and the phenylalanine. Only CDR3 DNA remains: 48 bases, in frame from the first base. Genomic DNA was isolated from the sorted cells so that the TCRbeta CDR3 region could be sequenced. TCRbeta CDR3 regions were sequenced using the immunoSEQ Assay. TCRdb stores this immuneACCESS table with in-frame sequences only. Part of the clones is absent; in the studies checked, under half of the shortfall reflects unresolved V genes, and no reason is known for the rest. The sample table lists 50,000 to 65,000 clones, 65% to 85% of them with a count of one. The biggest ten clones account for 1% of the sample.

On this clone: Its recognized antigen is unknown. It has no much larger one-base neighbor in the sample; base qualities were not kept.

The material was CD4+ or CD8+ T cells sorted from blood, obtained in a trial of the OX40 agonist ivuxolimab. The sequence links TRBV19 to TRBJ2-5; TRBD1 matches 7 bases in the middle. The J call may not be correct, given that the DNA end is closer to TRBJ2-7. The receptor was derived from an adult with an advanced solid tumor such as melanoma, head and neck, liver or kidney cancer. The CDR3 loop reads CASSGLGQAGEGEQYF. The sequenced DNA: TGTGCCAGTAGTGGATTAGGACAGGCGGGCGAGGGCGAGCAGTACTTC.